Below are 18 T cell receptor beta chains sequenced from a single sample in a study of PD-1 blockade in classical Hodgkin lymphoma. Autologous stem cell transplantation was followed by relapse in every patient, and brentuximab vedotin exposure varied. Researchers used magnetic negative selection to pull out pure CD4+ T cells from thawed PBMCs. Method: immunoSEQ multiplex PCR; TCRdb's copy keeps in-frame clones and lacks some. The sample yields approximately 25,000 clones, 84% seen once. Source: CD4+ T cells from blood, taken at baseline. The source of these receptors is a human donor with classical Hodgkin lymphoma.

V usage is TRBV7-2 and J usage is TRBJ2-3; 11 bases line up with TRBD2. Looked up from germline, CDR1 is SGHTA and CDR2 is FQGNSA. The CDR3 is 13 residues long. The trim removed 6 bases at V and 10 bases at J, leaving 6 bases unmatched. The CDR3 sequence: CASRGTSGFPQYF. The CDR3 nucleotides read TGTGCCAGCAGAGGGACTAGCGGTTTTCCGCAGTATTTT.

V gene TRBV25-1 combines with J gene TRBJ1-2; D is possibly TRBD1 (6 bases). In germline, CDR1 is MGHDK, CDR2 SYGVNS. V dropped 6 bases and J dropped 2 bases, with 13 bases sitting between them. This CDR3 comprises 14 residues. The CDR3 DNA sequence: TGTGCCAGCAGGGAGGGGAGGGGGAACTATGGCTACACCTTC. Residues: CASREGRGNYGYTF.

The chain is built from TRBV7-2 and TRBJ2-1; 7 bases align to TRBD1. The length of the CDR3 is 15 residues. Germline CDR1 reads SGHTA; CDR2 reads FQGNSA. V lost 5 bases to trimming and J lost 1 base; unmatched junction nucleotides: 5. CDR3: CASSLLTGSYNEQFF. The CDR3 DNA reads TGTGCCAGCAGCCTATTGACAGGGTCCTACAATGAGCAGTTCTTC.

The chain combines TRBV6-6 with TRBJ2-5, with 7 bases that match TRBD1. CDR3 length equals 14 residues. Germline CDR1 is MNHNY and CDR2 is SVGAGI (reference sequence). V lost 2 bases and J lost 2; bases outside the gene matches: 2. CDR3 in DNA: TGTGCCAGCAGTTACCCGGGACAGCAAGAGACCCAGTACTTC. This translates into CASSYPGQQETQYF.

This clone was observed a single time. The chain recombines TRBV28 with TRBJ1-4; a weak D match, TRBD1 (5 bases). The CDR3 has 12 residues. Germline V gene data show CDR1 as MDHEN and CDR2 as SYDVKM. The V end lost 3 bases, the J end lost 11 bases, and 10 bases lay between the germline ends. The CDR3 protein is CASSLGDGKLFF. The CDR3 DNA reads as TGTGCCAGCAGTTTGGGGGATGGGAAACTGTTTTTT. Full variable domain (outside the CDR3, taken from reference TRBV28 and TRBJ1-4): DVKVTQSSRYLVKRTGEKVFLECVQDMDHENMFWYRQDPGLGLRLIYFSYDVKMKEKGDIPEGYSVSREKKERFSLILESASTNQTSMYLCASSLGDGKLFFGSGTQLSVL.

The rearrangement links TRBV5-1 to TRBJ1-2; 12 nucleotides agree with TRBD1. There are 16 residues in the CDR3. After removal of 0 bases from V and 5 bases from J, the junction contained 5 bases not matched to a gene. From germline, CDR1 is SGHRS and CDR2 YFSETQ. DNA of the CDR3: TGCGCCAGCAGCTTGGCGGGGACAGGGGGCCCGTATGGCTACACCTTC. Protein product: CASSLAGTGGPYGYTF.

The J gene is TRBJ2-1, the V gene TRBV28; D is uncertain. CDR3 length: 12 residues. V lost 6 bases and J 3 bases, leaving 6 bases between the germline ends. Germline CDR1 is MDHEN and CDR2 is SYDVKM. This chain's CDR3 is CASRLNYNEQFF. CDR3 coding DNA: TGTGCCAGCAGGCTGAACTACAATGAGCAGTTCTTC.

By share of the sample, this clone is medium-sized. The chain links TRBV19 to TRBJ1-1; no clear D gene. The CDR3 has 14 residues. Trimming pared 5 bases from V and 4 bases from J, leaving 14 bases between. Germline CDR1 and CDR2: LNHDA and SQIVND (reference sequence). The CDR3 DNA reads TGTGCCAGTAGTTCGTGGACGCTGTTCACTGAAGCTTTCTTT. Translating gives CASSSWTLFTEAFF.

This clone was recorded a few times. The J gene is TRBJ2-5, the V gene TRBV7-2; 8 bases agree with TRBD1. The CDR3 length is 15 residues. The germline gives CDR1 SGHTA, CDR2 FQGNSA. The J segment lost 1 base and the V segment lost 6 bases, leaving 7 bases of the junction unmatched. The CDR3 here is CASRTGTGSQETQYF. CDR3 nucleotides: TGTGCCAGCAGGACCGGGACAGGTTCCCAAGAGACCCAGTACTTC.

In its sample, this clone was seen a few times. This chain links TRBV19 with TRBJ1-2; TRBD1 agrees at 7 bases. CDR3 size: 14 residues. In germline, CDR1 is LNHDA, CDR2 SQIVND (reference sequence). V lost 7 bases to trimming and J lost 1 base; unmatched junction nucleotides: 6. The CDR3 loop reads CASTIGTVNYGYTF. The CDR3 region has the DNA TGTGCCAGTACCATTGGGACAGTTAACTATGGCTACACCTTC.

V and J are TRBV30 and TRBJ1-1; D call uncertain. Germline V gene lookup returns CDR1 GTSNPN and CDR2 SVGIG (reference sequence). This CDR3 comprises 12 residues. Trimming cost V 4 bases and J 0 bases, with 6 bases left between them. CDR3 bases: TGTGCCTGGAAAGGGTTGAACACTGAAGCTTTCTTT. Protein product: CAWKGLNTEAFF.

This CDR3 reads CASSRRSESSYNSPLHF. CDR3 bases: TGTGCCAGTAGTAGGCGTTCCGAGAGCTCCTATAATTCACCCCTCCACTTT. The chain couples TRBV19 to TRBJ1-6; D remains unclear. CDR3 length: 17 residues. Per germline, CDR1 LNHDA and CDR2 SQIVND (reference sequence). Trimming pared 4 bases from V and 0 bases from J, leaving 13 bases between.

The chain combines TRBV4-2 with TRBJ1-1; D call uncertain. Germline V gives CDR1 LGHNA, CDR2 YNFKEQ. CDR3 size: 13 residues. Trimming shortened V by 5 bases and J by 6 bases, and 13 bases separated the two germline ends. CDR3 loop: CASSSQAGAEAFF. In DNA form, the CDR3 reads TGTGCCAGCAGCTCCCAGGCCGGGGCTGAAGCTTTCTTT.

V and J are TRBV28 and TRBJ1-3; 9 nucleotides align to TRBD1. Per germline, CDR1 MDHEN and CDR2 SYDVKM. The junction had 6 bases not matched to a gene; V was cut back by 5 bases and J by 1 base. This CDR3 is 16 amino acids long. The CDR3 here is CASSPPGQGSGNTIYF. In nucleotides, the CDR3 is TGTGCCAGCAGTCCCCCGGGACAGGGATCTGGAAACACCATATATTTT.

The chain recombines TRBV27 with TRBJ1-5, with D possibly TRBD1 on 5 matching bases. V lost 1 base to trimming and J lost 0 bases, with 10 bases between them. The length of the CDR3 is 16 residues. The V gene's germline CDR1 is MNHEY and CDR2 SMNVEV (reference sequence). CDR3 DNA sequence: TGTGCCAGCAGTTTATGGGGGGGAAATAGCAATCAGCCCCAGCATTTT. Residues: CASSLWGGNSNQPQHF.

The V gene is TRBV7-6, the J gene TRBJ2-1; D ambiguous. This CDR3 is built from 11 residues. Trimming stripped 4 bases from V and 10 bases from J, with 8 bases between. The V gene's germline CDR1 is SGHVS and CDR2 FNYEAQ. CDR3 in amino acids: CASSSNDEQFF. The CDR3 DNA follows: TGTGCCAGCAGCTCAAATGACGAGCAGTTCTTC.

The V call is TRBV11-3, the J call TRBJ2-2, with D maybe TRBD2 (6 bases). The CDR3 covers 16 residues. The V end lost 3 bases, the J end lost 1 base, and 12 bases lay between the germline ends. The germline V gene encodes CDR1 SGHNT and CDR2 YENEEA. The CDR3 DNA reads TGTGCCAGCAGCTTTGGCGGGACGGTGAACACCGGGGAGCTGTTTTTT. This translates into CASSFGGTVNTGELFF.

J is TRBJ2-1 and V is TRBV4-2; tentative D call: TRBD2 (6 bases). The CDR3 is 15 amino acids. With 3 bases removed from V and 2 bases from J, the gap between germline ends came to 11 bases. Germline loops: CDR1 LGHNA, CDR2 YNFKEQ. The CDR3 sequence is CASSHGAGPYNEQFF. The CDR3 region has the DNA TGTGCCAGCAGCCACGGCGCGGGACCCTACAATGAGCAGTTCTTC.